The present entry profiles one T cell receptor (beta chain) with its context. The same CDR3 is also encoded by other DNA sequences in this sample. This sample is part of a study of blood T cell repertoires in COVID-19. The wider study: Sites in the United States, Italy and Spain provided acute and convalescent COVID-19 samples.

Assay: immunoSEQ multiplex PCR; the TCRdb copy retains only in-frame clones and omits some. The sample holds fewer than 400,000 clones, about 90% seen once. Sequenced material: peripheral blood. The source of this sequence is a woman aged 25-40 years with COVID-19, enrolled during active disease.

The CDR3 DNA reads TGTGCCAGTAGTATTGCAGAGGATCAGCCCCAGCATTTT. Translated: CASSIAEDQPQHF. This chain connects TRBV19 to TRBJ1-5; D is undetermined. V was pared by 3 bases and J by 5 bases, with 8 bases between. Germline CDR1 LNHDA, CDR2 SQIVND (reference sequence). The CDR3 has 13 residues.